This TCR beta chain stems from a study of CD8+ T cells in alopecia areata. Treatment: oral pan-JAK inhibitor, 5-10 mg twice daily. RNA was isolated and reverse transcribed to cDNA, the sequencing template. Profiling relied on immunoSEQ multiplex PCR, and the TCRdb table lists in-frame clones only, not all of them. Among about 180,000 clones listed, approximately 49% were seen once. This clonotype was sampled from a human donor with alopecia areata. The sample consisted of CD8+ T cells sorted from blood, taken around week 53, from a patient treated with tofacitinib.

The DNA of the CDR3 is TGCAGCGTTGAGTATCTGGACAGGAACACTGAAGCTTTCTTT. It is translated as CSVEYLDRNTEAFF. J is TRBJ1-1 and V is TRBV29-1; tentatively, D is TRBD1 (6 bases). The CDR3 is made up of 14 amino acids. The V gene lost 3 bases and the J gene lost 1 base, with 12 bases spanning the gap. CDR1 and CDR2 from the germline V gene are SQVTM and ANQGSEA. Based on the CDR3 plus reference TRBV29-1 and TRBJ1-1, the full variable domain is SAVISQKPSRDICQRGTSLTIQCQVDSQVTMMFWYRQQPGQSLTLIATANQGSEATYESGFVIDKFPISRPNLTFSTLTVSNMSPEDSSIYLCSVEYLDRNTEAFFGQGTRLTVV.